The 19 T cell receptor beta chains presented below share a single source sample, sequenced in a study of cytomegalovirus exposure and HLA in healthy donors. The PCR ran on 60 Vbeta and 13 Jbeta primers. Only in-frame clones appear in the TCRdb table, and some are missing; sequencing was by immunoSEQ multiplex PCR. The sample lists 110,000 or so clones, 74% seen once, with about 2% in the top ten. Sequenced material: PBMCs. These receptor sequences come from a human donor in good health.

This clone was picked up one time. The chain carries TRBV28 and TRBJ2-5; 10 nucleotides align to TRBD1. Germline CDR1 and CDR2: MDHEN and SYDVKM. This CDR3 is built from 14 residues. Trimming cost V 6 bases and J 8 bases; bases outside gene matches: 9. CDR3 protein: CASSLTWDRGTQYF. DNA for the CDR3: TGTGCCAGCAGCTTAACTTGGGACAGGGGTACCCAGTACTTC.

This rearrangement joins TRBV18 to TRBJ1-4; TRBD1 matches 7 bases. This CDR3 contains 18 residues. Germline V gene lookup returns CDR1 KGHSH and CDR2 LQKENI. Trimming cost V 8 bases and J 0 bases; bases outside gene matches: 15. CDR3 in amino acids: CASTKTGWKPATNEKLFF. The CDR3 DNA is TGTGCCAGCACCAAGACAGGGTGGAAACCAGCAACTAATGAAAAACTGTTTTTT.

The gene calls are TRBV5-1 and TRBJ2-7, with D perhaps matching TRBD1 (6 bases). Trimming stripped 0 bases from V and 0 bases from J, with 7 bases between. Germline lookup yields CDR1 SGHRS and CDR2 YFSETQ. CDR3 size: 14 residues. This chain's CDR3 is CASSLEGGSYEQYF. DNA for the CDR3: TGCGCCAGCAGCTTGGAAGGGGGCTCCTACGAGCAGTACTTC.

DNA for the CDR3: TGCGCCAGCAGCCATCGGGCGGAGGGCTCCTACGAGCAGTACTTC. As protein: CASSHRAEGSYEQYF. The chain has TRBV4-3 and TRBJ2-7; possible D gene TRBD2, 6 bases. This CDR3 region has 15 residues. Trimming left V 3 bases short and J 0 bases short, with 12 bases between. Germline lookup yields CDR1 LGHNA and CDR2 YSLEER.

The chain joins TRBV10-1 to TRBJ2-1, with TRBD2 matching 13 bases. The germline gives CDR1 WNHNN, CDR2 SYGVQD (reference sequence). With V trimmed by 5 bases and J by 6 bases, 4 bases remained unmatched. This CDR3 is built from 15 residues. CDR3: CASSLGTSGINEQFF. CDR3 coding DNA: TGCGCCAGCAGTCTCGGGACTAGCGGGATCAATGAGCAGTTCTTC.

A few counts support this clone. This chain uses TRBV7-6 with TRBJ2-7; the match to TRBD2 covers 11 bases. Trimming removed 4 bases from V and 3 bases from J; junction bases left unmatched: 8. The CDR3 consists of 16 residues. The germline gives CDR1 SGHVS, CDR2 FNYEAQ. CDR3 residues: CASSSGTSGANYEQYF. Written as DNA, the CDR3 is TGTGCCAGCAGCTCAGGGACTAGCGGTGCGAACTACGAGCAGTACTTC.

The chain joins TRBV18 to TRBJ1-6; 11 nucleotides agree with TRBD1. The CDR3 spans 14 residues. J lost 9 bases, V lost 3 bases, and 1 base had no gene match. CDR1 and CDR2 (germline): KGHSH, LQKENI. CDR3 in DNA: TGTGCCAGCTCACCGGACAGGGGGCCTTCACCCCTCCACTTT. Its protein is CASSPDRGPSPLHF.

The chain is built from TRBV5-1 and TRBJ2-7, with TRBD2 identical over 7 bases. The CDR3 is made up of 15 amino acids. Germline lookup yields CDR1 SGHRS and CDR2 YFSETQ. V lost 4 bases to trimming and J lost 4 bases; unmatched junction nucleotides: 11. CDR3 DNA: TGCGCCAGCAGCCCAAGGGGCGGGAGTGGGTACGAGCAGTACTTC. Its protein is CASSPRGGSGYEQYF. Full variable domain (missing parts from reference TRBV5-1 and TRBJ2-7): KAGVTQTPRYLIKTRGQQVTLSCSPISGHRSVSWYQQTPGQGLQFLFEYFSETQRNKGNFPGRFSGRQFSNSRSEMNVSTLELGDSALYLCASSPRGGSGYEQYFGPGTRLTVT.

This chain uses TRBV2 with TRBJ2-4, with D perhaps matching TRBD1 (6 bases). The CDR3 spans 14 residues. Germline CDR1 is SNHLY and CDR2 is FYNNEI. V lost 6 bases and J 6 bases, leaving 15 bases between the germline ends. The CDR3 nucleotides are TGTGCCAGCAGGGCAGGGGCCGGCGGAAACATTCAGTACTTC. Protein: CASRAGAGGNIQYF. Variable domain in full (rest from reference TRBV2 and TRBJ2-4): EPEVTQTPSHQVTQMGQEVILRCVPISNHLYFYWYRQILGQKVEFLVSFYNNEISEKSEIFDDQFSVERPDGSNFTLKIRSTKLEDSAMYFCASRAGAGGNIQYFGAGTRLSVL.

The chain uses TRBV14 and TRBJ2-1, with 11 nucleotides matching TRBD2. The CDR3 consists of 16 residues. Germline V gives CDR1 SGHDN, CDR2 FVKESK. Trimming at V came to 2 bases and at J to 5 bases, leaving 5 bases not matched to a gene. The CDR3 coding sequence is TGTGCCAGCAGCCAACTAGCGGGGGGAACTCACAATGAGCAGTTCTTC. Its protein product is CASSQLAGGTHNEQFF.

This chain connects TRBV30 to TRBJ1-6, with D unresolved. The germline V gene has CDR1 GTSNPN and CDR2 SVGIG (reference sequence). Trimming cost V 3 bases and J 0 bases, with 21 bases left between them. This CDR3 is built from 19 residues. The CDR3 loop is CAWSDPLLLGSSYNSPLHF. Here the CDR3 DNA reads TGTGCCTGGAGCGATCCCCTTCTTCTGGGGAGCTCCTATAATTCACCCCTCCACTTT.

The rearrangement links TRBV29-1 to TRBJ2-7; TRBD1 agrees at 8 bases. CDR3 size: 14 residues. The germline V gene encodes CDR1 SQVTM and CDR2 ANQGSEA. The ends lost 7 bases at V and 4 bases at J; junction bases unmatched: 12. The CDR3: CSALSQDRAYEQYF. CDR3 nucleotide sequence: TGCAGCGCCCTATCCCAGGACAGGGCGTACGAGCAGTACTTC.

The gene calls are TRBV7-9 and TRBJ2-7, with 8 bases aligning to TRBD2. Germline lookup yields CDR1 SEHNR and CDR2 FQNEAQ (reference sequence). V was pared by 5 bases and J by 0 bases, with 6 bases of the junction left unmatched. This CDR3 is built from 15 residues. Here the CDR3 DNA reads TGTGCCAGCAGCCCCTACGGGAGGGCCTCCTACGAGCAGTACTTC. Amino acids: CASSPYGRASYEQYF.

The CDR3 sequence is CASIRDSFLLGANEKLFF. CDR3 nucleotide sequence: TGTGCCAGCATCCGGGACAGCTTCCTTCTGGGAGCTAATGAAAAACTGTTTTTT. The chain recombines TRBV2 with TRBJ1-4; 7 nucleotides align to TRBD1. The V and J ends lost 7 bases and 3 bases, in that order; junction bases with no gene match: 17. CDR3 length: 18 residues. Germline loops: CDR1 SNHLY, CDR2 FYNNEI.

The chain has TRBV5-1 and TRBJ1-2; D possibly corresponds to TRBD1 (6 bases). Looked up from germline, CDR1 is SGHRS and CDR2 is YFSETQ. The CDR3 loop spans 13 amino acids. V was clipped by 4 bases and J by 5 bases, with 12 bases between them. Written as DNA, the CDR3 is TGCGCCAGCAGCCACAGGGAGTCGTATGGCTACACCTTC. The encoded protein is CASSHRESYGYTF.

V and J are TRBV28 and TRBJ1-6; a weak D match, TRBD1 (6 bases). The CDR3 covers 13 residues. The germline V and J ends were trimmed by 4 bases and 8 bases, with 9 bases remaining between them. Germline V gene lookup returns CDR1 MDHEN and CDR2 SYDVKM. The DNA of the CDR3 is TGTGCCAGCAGTTCGGCAGGGGATTCACCCCTCCACTTT. Translation: CASSSAGDSPLHF.

V is TRBV7-8 and J is TRBJ1-1; D remains unclear. CDR1 and CDR2 (germline): SGHVS, FQNEAQ. The CDR3 is made up of 13 amino acids. Trimming took off 1 base at V and 4 bases at J, with 7 bases between the two ends. The CDR3 bases are TGTGCCAGCAGCTTAGGCGGAGGCACTGAAGCTTTCTTT. Translated: CASSLGGGTEAFF.

The V and J genes are TRBV6-1 and TRBJ2-7; 7 nucleotides agree with TRBD1. With V trimmed by 4 bases and J by 4 bases, 16 bases remained unmatched. CDR3 size: 17 residues. Per germline, CDR1 MNHNS and CDR2 SASEGT. The CDR3, as DNA: TGTGCCAGCAGTGCACGTACGGGACAGCTAGAAATTTACGAGCAGTACTTC. This sequence encodes CASSARTGQLEIYEQYF.

The rearrangement uses TRBV30 and TRBJ1-3; D not resolved. Germline-derived CDR1 and CDR2 are GTSNPN and SVGIG (reference sequence). The CDR3 totals 14 residues. Trimming pared 5 bases from V and 0 bases from J, leaving 11 bases between. CDR3 sequence: CAWERGRSGNTIYF. The CDR3 DNA reads TGTGCCTGGGAGCGAGGCCGCTCTGGAAACACCATATATTTT.